A single sample gave rise to the 16 T cell receptor beta chains below, sequenced in a study of OX40 agonist ivuxolimab in advanced cancers. Clones were sequenced by immunoSEQ multiplex PCR, and TCRdb holds only the in-frame ones, with some missing. The sample includes approximately 58,000 clones, 88% seen only once; the top ten take under 0.8%. Sequenced material: CD4+ or CD8+ T cells sorted from blood, taken in a trial of the OX40 agonist ivuxolimab. The origin of the receptors is an adult with an advanced solid tumor such as melanoma, head and neck, liver or kidney cancer.

As for this clone: A junction end diverges from the germline sequence, so it may reflect a read error. The chain joins TRBV7-7 to TRBJ2-7; 8 bases agree with TRBD1. This CDR3 has 14 amino acids. CDR1 and CDR2 from the germline V gene are SSHAT and FNYEAQ (reference sequence). The CDR3 region has the DNA TGTGCTAGCAGCCCGGGGACAGGTTACGACGAGCAGTACTTC. This sequence encodes CASSPGTGYDEQYF. The entire variable domain, with the rest obtained from reference TRBV7-7 and TRBJ2-7, is as follows: GAGVSQSPRYKVTKRGQDVTLRCDPISSHATLYWYQQALGQGPEFLTYFNYEAQPDKSGLPSDRFSAERPEGSISTLTIQRTEQRDSAMYRCASSPGTGYDEQYFGPGTRLTVT.

The chain recombines TRBV7-9 with TRBJ2-1; the D gene is possibly TRBD2 (5 bases). CDR3 length equals 16 residues. V lost 0 bases, J lost 0 bases, and 9 bases lay in between. Per germline, CDR1 SEHNR and CDR2 FQNEAQ (reference sequence). CDR3 nucleotides: TGTGCCAGCAGCTTAGCGCGGGCGAGCTCCTACAATGAGCAGTTCTTC. Translating gives CASSLARASSYNEQFF.

This rearrangement joins TRBV6-1 to TRBJ2-5; D is uncertain. Germline V gene data show CDR1 as MNHNS and CDR2 as SASEGT. V was cut by 4 bases and J by 1 base, with 7 bases left in between. This CDR3 has 13 amino acids. CDR3 nucleotides: TGTGCCAGCAGTGGGCAACTCCAAGAGACCCAGTACTTC. This gives the protein CASSGQLQETQYF.

The chain combines TRBV18 with TRBJ1-1; D call uncertain. The CDR3 is 14 amino acids. V dropped 3 bases and J dropped 0 bases, with 8 bases sitting between them. CDR1 KGHSH and CDR2 LQKENI come from the germline V gene. In DNA, the CDR3 is TGTGCCAGCTCACCGCCTCAGATGAACACTGAAGCTTTCTTT. It specifies CASSPPQMNTEAFF.

V gene TRBV19 combines with J gene TRBJ2-1; D is possibly TRBD1 (6 bases). V was pared by 1 base and J by 8 bases, with 15 bases between. Germline V lookup: CDR1 LNHDA, CDR2 SQIVND (reference sequence). The CDR3 has 15 residues. This CDR3 is CASSIAPSQGYEQFF. In DNA, the CDR3 is TGTGCCAGTAGTATAGCCCCCTCACAGGGTTATGAGCAGTTCTTC.

This chain uses TRBV5-1 with TRBJ2-1; TRBD2 aligns across 13 bases. The CDR3 has 23 amino acids. The trim removed 0 bases at V and 7 bases at J, leaving 25 bases unmatched. Germline CDR1 is SGHRS and CDR2 is YFSETQ. CDR3 sequence: CASSLGPGQKRTSGRWGPNEQFF. CDR3 coding DNA: TGCGCCAGCAGCTTGGGTCCGGGACAGAAGCGGACTAGCGGGAGATGGGGCCCTAATGAGCAGTTCTTC.

This chain connects TRBV30 to TRBJ1-4; D call uncertain. Looked up from germline, CDR1 is GTSNPN and CDR2 is SVGIG (reference sequence). V was cut by 1 base and J by 5 bases, with 14 bases left in between. The CDR3 runs to 15 residues. In nucleotides, the CDR3 is TGTGCCTGGAGTGGAATCTCGGAACCAAATGAAAAACTGTTTTTT. This codes for CAWSGISEPNEKLFF. Variable domain in full (rest from reference TRBV30 and TRBJ1-4): SQTIHQWPATLVQPVGSPLSLECTVEGTSNPNLYWYRQAAGRGLQLLFYSVGIGQISSEVPQNLSASRPQDRQFILSSKKLLLSDSGFYLCAWSGISEPNEKLFFGSGTQLSVL.

The gene calls are TRBV6-5 and TRBJ2-1, with D perhaps TRBD1 or TRBD2 (6 bases each). The CDR3 sequence is 13 residues long. Germline CDR1 MNHEY, CDR2 SVGAGI. Between the trimmed V and J ends, which lost 8 bases and 7 bases, there was a span of 15 bases. CDR3 coding DNA: TGTGCCAGCGCCAGGGGACTCGAAAATGAGCAGTTCTTC. It translates to CASARGLENEQFF.

The genes are TRBV9 and TRBJ2-3; 12 nucleotides agree with TRBD2. The germline V gene has CDR1 SGDLS and CDR2 YYNGEE. The length of the CDR3 is 14 residues. V shed 4 bases and J 7 bases; nucleotides not matched to a gene: 4. The DNA of the CDR3 is TGTGCCAGCAGCACCCGGACTAGCGGGAATACGCAGTATTTT. It is translated as CASSTRTSGNTQYF.

This clone was counted once. The CDR3 sequence is CASSLAAGVNEQFF. CDR3 DNA: TGCGCCAGCAGCTTGGCCGCGGGAGTTAATGAGCAGTTCTTC. The genes are TRBV5-1 and TRBJ2-1; 7 nucleotides line up with TRBD2. This CDR3 contains 14 residues. Trimming at V came to 0 bases and at J to 7 bases, leaving 4 bases not matched to a gene. From germline, CDR1 is SGHRS and CDR2 YFSETQ.

DNA of the CDR3: TGTGCCAGCAGTGTCGGGAGGGGCCCCTCCTACGAGCAGTACTTC. It translates to CASSVGRGPSYEQYF. The V gene is TRBV2, the J gene TRBJ2-7; 8 nucleotides match TRBD2. The CDR3 loop spans 15 amino acids. J gave up 0 bases and V 4 bases, and 5 bases lay outside the gene matches. Germline-derived CDR1 and CDR2 are SNHLY and FYNNEI. Looking up the rest from reference TRBV2 and TRBJ2-7 gives the full variable domain: EPEVTQTPSHQVTQMGQEVILRCVPISNHLYFYWYRQILGQKVEFLVSFYNNEISEKSEIFDDQFSVERPDGSNFTLKIRSTKLEDSAMYFCASSVGRGPSYEQYFGPGTRLTVT.

This clone has only one observation. The V call is TRBV28, the J call TRBJ2-7; D is ambiguous. Germline assignment: CDR1 MDHEN and CDR2 SYDVKM. V was clipped by 8 bases and J by 2 bases, with 13 bases between them. The CDR3 loop spans 13 amino acids. CDR3 DNA: TGTGCCAGCTCCCAAACATCCACCTACGAGCAGTACTTC. It codes for CASSQTSTYEQYF.

This chain links TRBV5-1 with TRBJ2-3, with 10 nucleotides matching TRBD2. The V gene's germline CDR1 is SGHRS and CDR2 YFSETQ. J gave up 1 base and V 4 bases, and 9 bases lay outside the gene matches. The CDR3 extends over 17 amino acids. The CDR3 DNA reads as TGCGCCAGCAGCCGAATGCTAGCGGGAGCCGGCACAGATACGCAGTATTTT. Its protein product is CASSRMLAGAGTDTQYF.

The chain combines TRBV5-1 with TRBJ2-7; a weak D match, TRBD2 (6 bases). The V gene lost 0 bases and the J gene lost 5 bases, with 15 bases spanning the gap. The CDR3 is 15 residues long. CDR1 SGHRS and CDR2 YFSETQ come from the germline V gene. Here the CDR3 DNA reads TGCGCCAGCAGCTTGGAGGGTAGGGTAGCGGACGAGCAGTACTTC. Translation gives CASSLEGRVADEQYF.

This clone came up a few times. This chain joins TRBV10-3 and TRBJ2-5; 7 positions match TRBD1. V shed 3 bases and J 4 bases; nucleotides not matched to a gene: 14. This CDR3 comprises 17 residues. Germline V gives CDR1 ENHRY, CDR2 SYGVKD. The CDR3 DNA follows: TGTGCCATCAGTGACTACAGGGGAACAATAACGGGAGAGACCCAGTACTTC. It specifies CAISDYRGTITGETQYF.

The chain uses TRBV5-1 and TRBJ2-7; 10 bases align to TRBD2. Germline-derived CDR1 and CDR2 are SGHRS and YFSETQ. Trimming took 0 bases from V and 4 from J; bases not matched to a gene: 4. CDR3 length: 15 residues. The CDR3 coding sequence is TGCGCCAGCAGCTTGGTGGCTAGCGGGAGTTACGAGCAGTACTTC. Translation gives CASSLVASGSYEQYF.